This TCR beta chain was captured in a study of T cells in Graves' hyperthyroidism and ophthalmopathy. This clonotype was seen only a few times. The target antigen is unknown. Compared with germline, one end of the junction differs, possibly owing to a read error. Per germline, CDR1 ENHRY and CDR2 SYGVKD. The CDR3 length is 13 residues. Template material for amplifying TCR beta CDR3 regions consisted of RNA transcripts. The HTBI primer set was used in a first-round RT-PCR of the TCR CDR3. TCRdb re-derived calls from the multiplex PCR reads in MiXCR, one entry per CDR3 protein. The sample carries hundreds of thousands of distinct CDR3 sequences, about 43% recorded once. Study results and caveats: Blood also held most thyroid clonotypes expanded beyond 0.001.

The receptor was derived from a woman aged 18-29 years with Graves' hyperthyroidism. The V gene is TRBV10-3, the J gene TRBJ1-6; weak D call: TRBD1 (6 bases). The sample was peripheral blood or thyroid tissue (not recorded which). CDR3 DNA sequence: TGTGCCAGCAGTTACCAGGGGAATTCACCCCTCCACTTT. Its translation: CASSYQGNSPLHF.